The 12 T cell receptor beta chains in this list originate from one sample, sequenced in a study of PD-1 blockade in classical Hodgkin lymphoma. Brentuximab vedotin exposure varied among the patients, all of whom had relapsed after autologous stem cell transplantation. Here immunoSEQ multiplex PCR was the method, and the copy in TCRdb shows in-frame clones only, minus some. This sample carries some 65,000 clones, 71% of them seen once, and the ten largest clones take about 9.8%. The sample was peripheral blood mononuclear cells (PBMCs), taken before the second cycle of nivolumab. All receptors come from a human donor with classical Hodgkin lymphoma.

This clone appeared many times. The V call is TRBV30, the J call TRBJ1-1; D is unclear. Germline V gene lookup returns CDR1 GTSNPN and CDR2 SVGIG (reference sequence). CDR3 size: 12 residues. V was shortened by 0 bases and J by 5 bases, with 7 bases between the two germline ends. CDR3 loop: CAWSVSRTEAFF. The CDR3 nucleotides read TGTGCCTGGAGTGTCTCCCGGACTGAAGCTTTCTTT.

The V gene is TRBV5-4, the J gene TRBJ2-2; D is possibly TRBD1 (5 bases). CDR3 size: 14 residues. Germline V gives CDR1 SGHNT, CDR2 YYREEE (reference sequence). The V end was cut by 4 bases, the J end by 0 bases, with 7 bases between. The CDR3 bases are TGTGCCAGCAGCCCGACAGCGAACACCGGGGAGCTGTTTTTT. It yields the protein CASSPTANTGELFF.

The V and J genes are TRBV5-1 and TRBJ1-2; 9 bases match TRBD1. The CDR3 contains 15 residues. V was pared by 3 bases and J by 5 bases, with 8 bases of the junction left unmatched. Germline CDR1 reads SGHRS; CDR2 reads YFSETQ. CDR3 sequence: CASSSGTGKIYGYTF. In nucleotides, the CDR3 is TGCGCCAGCAGCTCCGGGACAGGGAAAATATATGGCTACACCTTC.

J is TRBJ1-3 and V is TRBV19, with 7 nucleotides matching TRBD1. The CDR3 has 13 amino acids. Trimming cost V 7 bases and J 2 bases; bases outside gene matches: 2. Germline CDR1 LNHDA, CDR2 SQIVND (reference sequence). In DNA, the CDR3 is TGTGCCAGTATGGGACAGACTGGAAACACCATATATTTT. Protein: CASMGQTGNTIYF.

The chain recombines TRBV5-4 with TRBJ2-3; 10 bases fit TRBD2. The CDR3 loop spans 13 amino acids. Trimming took 6 bases from V and 6 from J; bases not matched to a gene: 4. In germline, CDR1 is SGHNT, CDR2 YYREEE (reference sequence). The CDR3 sequence: CASTLAGADTQYF. For the CDR3, the DNA is TGTGCCAGCACGCTAGCGGGAGCGGATACGCAGTATTTT.

The chain recombines TRBV6-5 with TRBJ2-7, with TRBD1 matching 7 bases. The trim removed 2 bases at V and 7 bases at J, leaving 11 bases unmatched. Germline V gene data show CDR1 as MNHEY and CDR2 as SVGAGI. The CDR3 length is 15 residues. The CDR3 bases are TGTGCCAGCAGTTACCGAAGGGACAGCTCGAGGGAGCAGTACTTC. Protein: CASSYRRDSSREQYF.

The gene calls are TRBV7-3 and TRBJ2-1, with 8 nucleotides matching TRBD2. The CDR3 runs to 15 residues. V was pared by 5 bases and J by 0 bases, with 3 bases of the junction left unmatched. Germline assignment: CDR1 SGHTA and CDR2 FQGTGA. CDR3 in DNA: TGTGCCAGCAGCCCTACTAGCGGCTCCTACAATGAGCAGTTCTTC. Amino acids: CASSPTSGSYNEQFF.

The J gene is TRBJ1-2, the V gene TRBV5-1, with D possibly matching TRBD1 (5 bases). V lost 0 bases and J lost 8, with 11 bases in between. CDR1 and CDR2 (germline): SGHRS, YFSETQ. The CDR3 is 13 amino acids. CDR3 amino acids: CASSLEGLTGYTF. The CDR3 region has the DNA TGCGCCAGCAGCTTGGAGGGGCTAACGGGCTACACCTTC.

As regards this clone: The junction departs from germline at one end; a sequencing error may be responsible. The chain recombines TRBV7-7 with TRBJ2-3; D may correspond to TRBD1 or TRBD2 (5 bases each). This CDR3 spans 13 amino acids. The germline gives CDR1 SSHAT, CDR2 FNYEAQ (reference sequence). The CDR3 sequence: CASSRDRTDTQYF. CDR3 coding DNA: TGTGCTAGCAGCCGGGACCGGACAGATACGCAGTATTTT.

This clone is categorized as medium-sized. J is TRBJ2-2 and V is TRBV9, with 14 nucleotides matching TRBD2. The germline CDR1 and CDR2 sequences are SGDLS and YYNGEE. The J segment lost 6 bases and the V segment lost 3 bases, leaving 4 bases of the junction unmatched. This CDR3 has 16 residues. The CDR3 nucleotides are TGTGCCAGCAGCGCACCGACTAGCGGGAGGGCCGGGGAGCTGTTTTTT. Translating gives CASSAPTSGRAGELFF. Complete variable domain (other parts from reference TRBV9 and TRBJ2-2): DSGVTQTPKHLITATGQRVTLRCSPRSGDLSVYWYQQSLDQGLQFLIQYYNGEERAKGNILERFSAQQFPDLHSELNLSSLELGDSALYFCASSAPTSGRAGELFFGEGSRLTVL.

The chain recombines TRBV5-6 with TRBJ1-2; D uncertain. This CDR3 is 11 amino acids long. V gave up 2 bases and J gave up 10 bases, with 9 bases separating them. Germline CDR1 reads SGHDT; CDR2 reads YYEEEE. In nucleotides, the CDR3 is TGTGCCAGCAGCTTTTCCACAATCTACACCTTC. The encoded protein is CASSFSTIYTF.

This sequence joins TRBV9 and TRBJ2-2; D is undetermined. This CDR3 comprises 16 residues. CDR1 SGDLS and CDR2 YYNGEE come from the germline V gene. The germline V and J ends were trimmed by 0 bases and 0 bases, with 9 bases remaining between them. DNA for the CDR3: TGTGCCAGCAGCGTAGGCGGTCTAGCGAACACCGGGGAGCTGTTTTTT. Its translation is CASSVGGLANTGELFF.